A selection of T cell receptor beta chains follows, all from one sample in a study of shared clonotypes between healthy human individuals. TCRdb keeps only in-frame clones here, not all; method: immunoSEQ multiplex PCR. The sample holds about 1.5 million clones; approximately 98% are singletons and the top ten take about 0.45%. The sequencing sample was made of naive CD4+ T cells sorted from blood. The receptors stem from a man younger than 45 in good health. The conserved cysteine and the conserved F or W are not part of the CDR3 here.

V gene: TRBV5-8
CDR3 protein: ASSQGLAGGPKQF

V gene: TRBV27
CDR3 protein: ASKRELADYNEQF

V gene: TRBV27
CDR3 protein: ASSVRFGANVLT

V gene: TRBV25-1
CDR3 protein: ASAGLSYEQY

V gene: TRBV5-1
CDR3 protein: ASSPLTPSPEAF

V gene: TRBV2
CDR3 protein: ASSDRWEQY

V gene: TRBV6-5
CDR3 protein: ASSYSIEAPLH

V gene: TRBV7-9
CDR3 protein: ASSTPGGVSNTGELF

V gene: TRBV29-1
CDR3 protein: SVGQGRVNEKLF

V gene: TRBV28
CDR3 protein: ASRGTAINEQF

V gene: TRBV5-4
CDR3 protein: ASSSGLAGVETQY

V gene: TRBV5-5
CDR3 protein: ASSLGQGEVNTEAF

V gene: TRBV5-1
CDR3 protein: ASSPAGNQETQY

V gene: TRBV19
CDR3 protein: ASSIFKGQKDYEQY

V gene: TRBV15
CDR3 protein: ATSTSLWTQY

V gene: TRBV18
CDR3 protein: ASSPLSSSIYEQY

V gene: TRBV28
CDR3 protein: ASSLKLGSSYEQY